This is a list of T cell receptor beta chains from one sample in a study of blood T cell repertoires in COVID-19. Profiled with immunoSEQ multiplex PCR; TCRdb holds only in-frame clones, not every one. In the table there are about 480,000 clones, 70% to 90% of which are singletons. Sequencing used peripheral blood. These receptors were collected from a woman between 45 and 65 years old with COVID-19, enrolled during active disease. Both conserved end residues are part of each CDR3. Each record gives: V gene, J gene, CDR3 protein.

TRBV4-1	TRBJ1-5	CASSQEGASNQPQHF
TRBV6-5	TRBJ2-6	CASRFRGSGANVLTF
TRBV24-1	TRBJ2-5	CATSVSQGVQETQYF
TRBV5-8	TRBJ1-1	CASRSRQLNTEAFF
TRBV11-2	TRBJ1-1	CASSLGTGENTEAFF
TRBV7-9	TRBJ1-1	CASSLGGTDTEAFF
TRBV6-5	TRBJ2-3	CASSYLPTSTDTQYF
TRBV28	TRBJ1-6	CASMKDRSNSPLHF
TRBV24-1	TRBJ2-1	CATRGQGEDNEQFF
TRBV5-6	TRBJ2-5	CASSSDRNQETQYF
TRBV5-1	TRBJ2-5	CASSLAGSVQETQYF
TRBV5-5	TRBJ1-2	CASSPGGEYGYTF
TRBV29-1	TRBJ1-1	CSVQTGAFNTEAFF
TRBV30	TRBJ1-1	CAWSPTGNTEAFF
TRBV4-1	TRBJ1-4	CASSQIPGIPNEKLFF
TRBV6-6	TRBJ1-3	CASSPQGAGNTIYF
TRBV5-1	TRBJ2-1	CASSSTGAGNEQFF
TRBV4-1	TRBJ1-1	CASSLRQGARTEAFF
TRBV2	TRBJ1-1	CASSAQGGTNTEAFF
TRBV5-4	TRBJ1-2	CASSLMVRGTDYGYTF
TRBV19	TRBJ2-1	CASTQPGQGSYNEQFF
TRBV11-1	TRBJ1-1	CASSTTRGNTEAFF
TRBV4-1	TRBJ1-5	CASSPWTGGDQPQHF
TRBV11-2	TRBJ2-1	CASSLGAAGNEQFF
TRBV13	TRBJ2-3	CASRQLDTSTDTQYF
TRBV11-1	TRBJ1-2	CASSLAQEGGYTF
TRBV5-1	TRBJ2-3	CASSIQGDSSTDTQYF
TRBV30	TRBJ1-1	CAWSKMGGVTEAFF
TRBV19	TRBJ1-1	CASSMSVWRENTEAFF
TRBV5-1	TRBJ2-2	CASSVTGPNTGELFF
TRBV12-3/TRBV12-4	TRBJ1-1	CASSFPRNTEAFF
TRBV7-8	TRBJ1-2	CASSRTGSDGYTF
TRBV6-1	TRBJ2-2	CASSEPRGRAGELFF
TRBV13	TRBJ2-1	CASSSPNSPGGRLGDEQFF
TRBV5-1	TRBJ1-5	CAKNRGIGNQPQHF
TRBV19	TRBJ2-1	CASSILNNEQFF
TRBV5-5	TRBJ2-3	CASSIRWGVASTDTQYF
TRBV7-2	TRBJ1-3	CASSLESGAGNTIYF
TRBV15	TRBJ1-2	CATSREGLPYGYTF
TRBV7-9	TRBJ2-2	CASSVAGTGVTGELFF
TRBV19	TRBJ1-1	CASRLQGPNTEAFF
TRBV28	TRBJ2-3	CASKPQRLAVTDTQYF
TRBV20-1	TRBJ1-1	CSSDRNTEAFF
TRBV5-1	TRBJ1-2	CASSFGTSRGYTF
TRBV7-9	TRBJ2-3	CASSLAQEGGADTQYF
TRBV29-1	TRBJ1-2	CSGSRGDYGYTF